This T cell receptor beta chain derives from a study of cytomegalovirus exposure and HLA in healthy donors. The donors were members of the validation cohort, which comprised about 130 subjects and was separate from the first cohort of 730 or so subjects. About this clone: As yet, its antigen is unknown.

Study-wide findings and caveats: The study designated 164 TCR beta chains cytomegalovirus-associated. In vitro testing confirmed a few CMV-associated chains as specific for CMV antigens. A subsequent analysis found that TCR clusters from the first cohort also tended to co-occur in the 120 validation repertoires, with roughly 95% of cluster scores above 0.

The method was immunoSEQ multiplex PCR; TCRdb's version includes in-frame clones alone and lacks a portion of them. Of 150,000 to 200,000 clones detected, around four fifths appear once; the ten largest clones hold around 2.5%. The sequenced sample was PBMCs. The TCR comes from a man aged 25 to 40 in good health and CMV-seropositive.

CDR3 sequence: CASSFPPPSEQFF. Here the CDR3 DNA reads TGTGCCAGCAGCTTCCCTCCCCCCAGTGAGCAGTTCTTC. This chain connects TRBV11-2 to TRBJ2-1; D is unresolved. This CDR3 spans 13 amino acids. V was cut by 3 bases and J by 9 bases, with 12 bases left in between. Germline CDR1 SGHAT, CDR2 FQNNGV.